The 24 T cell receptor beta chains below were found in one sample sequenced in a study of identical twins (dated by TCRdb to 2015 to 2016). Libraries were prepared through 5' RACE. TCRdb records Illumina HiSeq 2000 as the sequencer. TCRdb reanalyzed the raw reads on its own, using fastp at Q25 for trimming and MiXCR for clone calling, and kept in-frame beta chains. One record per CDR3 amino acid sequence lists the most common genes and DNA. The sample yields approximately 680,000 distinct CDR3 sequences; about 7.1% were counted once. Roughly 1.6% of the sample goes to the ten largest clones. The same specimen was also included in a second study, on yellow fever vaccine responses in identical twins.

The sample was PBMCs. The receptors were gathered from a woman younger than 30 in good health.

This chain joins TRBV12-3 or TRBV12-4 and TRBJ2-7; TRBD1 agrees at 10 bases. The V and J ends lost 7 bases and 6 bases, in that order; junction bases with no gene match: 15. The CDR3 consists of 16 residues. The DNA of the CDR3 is TGTGCCAGCACCCAGGGGTACCGGGACAGGGGTCGCGAGCAGTACTTC. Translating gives CASTQGYRDRGREQYF.

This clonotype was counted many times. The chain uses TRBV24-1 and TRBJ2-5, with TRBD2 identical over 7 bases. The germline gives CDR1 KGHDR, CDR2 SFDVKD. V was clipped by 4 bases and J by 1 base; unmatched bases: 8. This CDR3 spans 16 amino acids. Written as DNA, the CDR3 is TGTGCCACCAGTGAACCCTCTAGCGGACTCCAAGAGACCCAGTACTTC. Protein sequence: CATSEPSSGLQETQYF.

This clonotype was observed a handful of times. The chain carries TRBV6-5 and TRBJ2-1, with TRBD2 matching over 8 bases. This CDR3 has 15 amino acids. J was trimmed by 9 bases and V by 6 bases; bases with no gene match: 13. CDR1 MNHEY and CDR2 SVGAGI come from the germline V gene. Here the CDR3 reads CASSLLAGGTVEQFF. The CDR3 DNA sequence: TGTGCCAGCAGCTTACTTGCGGGAGGTACTGTTGAGCAGTTCTTC.

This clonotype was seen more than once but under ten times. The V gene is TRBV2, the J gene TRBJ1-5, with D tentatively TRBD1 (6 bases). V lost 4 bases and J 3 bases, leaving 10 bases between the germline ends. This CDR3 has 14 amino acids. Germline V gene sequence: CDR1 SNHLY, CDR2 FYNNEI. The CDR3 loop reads CASSGTDPNQPQHF. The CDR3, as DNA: TGTGCCAGCAGTGGGACAGACCCCAATCAGCCCCAGCATTTT.

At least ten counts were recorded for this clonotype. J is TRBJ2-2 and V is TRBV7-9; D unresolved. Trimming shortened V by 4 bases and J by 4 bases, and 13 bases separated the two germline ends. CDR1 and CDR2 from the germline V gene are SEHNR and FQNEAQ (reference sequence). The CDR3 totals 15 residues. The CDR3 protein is CASSYGSALTGELFF. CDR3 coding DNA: TGTGCCAGCAGCTACGGCTCAGCGCTCACCGGGGAGCTGTTTTTT.

The CDR3 sequence: CATSGTYEQYV. The CDR3, as DNA: TGTGCCACCTCAGGAACCTACGAGCAGTACGTC. The chain combines TRBV2 with TRBJ2-7; D gene ambiguous. The germline CDR1 and CDR2 sequences are SNHLY and FYNNEI. V was shortened by 10 bases and J by 2 bases, with 9 bases between the two germline ends. The CDR3 contains 11 residues.

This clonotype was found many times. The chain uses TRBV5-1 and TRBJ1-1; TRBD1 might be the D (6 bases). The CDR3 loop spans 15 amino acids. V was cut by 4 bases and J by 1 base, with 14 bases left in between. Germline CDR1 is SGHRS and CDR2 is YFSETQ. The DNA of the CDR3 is TGCGCCAGCAGCCCCACCAGGGACACGAACACTGAAGCTTTCTTT. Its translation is CASSPTRDTNTEAFF.

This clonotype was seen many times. The CDR3 nucleotides are TGTGCCAGCAGCTTAGCAGGGGGGGGCTTATACGAGCAGTACTTC. This encodes CASSLAGGGLYEQYF. This chain links TRBV7-2 with TRBJ2-7, with D tentatively TRBD2 (7 bases). Germline V gene data show CDR1 as SGHTA and CDR2 as FQGNSA. Trimming removed 0 bases at V and 4 bases at J, with 13 bases between. The CDR3 spans 15 residues.

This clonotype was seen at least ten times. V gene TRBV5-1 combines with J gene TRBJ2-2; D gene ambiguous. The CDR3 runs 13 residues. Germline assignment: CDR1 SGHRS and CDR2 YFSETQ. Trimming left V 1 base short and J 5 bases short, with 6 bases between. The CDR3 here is CASSLSLTGELFF. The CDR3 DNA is TGCGCCAGCAGCTTGTCCCTGACCGGGGAGCTGTTTTTT.

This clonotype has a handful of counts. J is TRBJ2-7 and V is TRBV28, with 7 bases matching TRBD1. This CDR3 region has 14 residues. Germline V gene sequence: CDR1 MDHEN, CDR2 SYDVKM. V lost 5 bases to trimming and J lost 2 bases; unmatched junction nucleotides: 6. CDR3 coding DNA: TGTGCCAGCAGTCAACATGACAGGGCCTACGAGCAGTACGTC. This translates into CASSQHDRAYEQYV.

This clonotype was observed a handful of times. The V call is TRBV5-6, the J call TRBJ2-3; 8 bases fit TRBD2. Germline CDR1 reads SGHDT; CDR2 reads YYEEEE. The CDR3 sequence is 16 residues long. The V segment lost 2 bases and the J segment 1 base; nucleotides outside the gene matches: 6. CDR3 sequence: CASSFRGGSRTDTQYF. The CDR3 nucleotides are TGTGCCAGCAGCTTTCGGGGGGGAAGTCGCACAGATACGCAGTATTTT.

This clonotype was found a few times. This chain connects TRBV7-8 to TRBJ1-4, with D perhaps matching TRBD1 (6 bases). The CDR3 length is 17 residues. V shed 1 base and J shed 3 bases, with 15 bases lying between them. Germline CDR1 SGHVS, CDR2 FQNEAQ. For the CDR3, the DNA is TGTGCCAGCAGCTTAGTCGGGGGCAGAGGGTCTAATGAAAAACTGTTTTTT. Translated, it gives CASSLVGGRGSNEKLFF. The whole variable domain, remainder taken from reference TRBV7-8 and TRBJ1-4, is GAGVSQSPRYKVAKRGQDVALRCDPISGHVSLFWYQQALGQGPEFLTYFQNEAQLDKSGLPSDRFFAERPEGSVSTLKIQRTQQEDSAVYLCASSLVGGRGSNEKLFFGSGTQLSVL.

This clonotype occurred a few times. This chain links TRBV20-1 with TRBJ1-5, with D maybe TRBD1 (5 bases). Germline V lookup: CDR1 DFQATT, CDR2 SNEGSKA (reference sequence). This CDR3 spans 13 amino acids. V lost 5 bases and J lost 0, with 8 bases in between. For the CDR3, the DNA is TGCAGTGCTGGGGCAGATAGCAATCAGCCCCAGCATTTT. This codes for CSAGADSNQPQHF.

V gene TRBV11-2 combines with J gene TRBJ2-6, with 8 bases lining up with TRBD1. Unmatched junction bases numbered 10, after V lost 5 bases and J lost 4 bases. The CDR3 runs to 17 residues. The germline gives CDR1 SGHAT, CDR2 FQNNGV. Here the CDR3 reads CASSNIRTGRGANVLTF. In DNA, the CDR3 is TGTGCCAGCAGCAACATCCGGACAGGGCGAGGGGCCAACGTCCTGACTTTC.

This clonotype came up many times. Here the CDR3 reads CASSLGGEGKNTEAFF. The CDR3 nucleotides are TGTGCCAGCAGTTTAGGGGGAGAAGGGAAGAACACTGAAGCTTTCTTT. The chain couples TRBV12-3 or TRBV12-4 to TRBJ1-1; D gene uncertain. The CDR3 contains 16 residues. Trimming removed 1 base at V and 1 base at J, with 13 bases between.

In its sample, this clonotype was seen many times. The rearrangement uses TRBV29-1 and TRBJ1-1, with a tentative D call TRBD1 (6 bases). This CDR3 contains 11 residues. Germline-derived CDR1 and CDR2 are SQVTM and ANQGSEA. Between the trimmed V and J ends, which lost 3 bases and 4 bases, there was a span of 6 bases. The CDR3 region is CSVDRGTEAFF. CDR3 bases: TGCAGCGTTGACAGGGGCACTGAAGCTTTCTTT.

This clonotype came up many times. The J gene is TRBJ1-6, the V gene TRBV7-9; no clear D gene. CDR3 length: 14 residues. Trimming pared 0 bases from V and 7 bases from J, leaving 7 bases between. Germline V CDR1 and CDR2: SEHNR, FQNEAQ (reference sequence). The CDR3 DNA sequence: TGTGCCAGCAGCTTAGCGTGGCAGAATTCACCCCTCCACTTT. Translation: CASSLAWQNSPLHF.

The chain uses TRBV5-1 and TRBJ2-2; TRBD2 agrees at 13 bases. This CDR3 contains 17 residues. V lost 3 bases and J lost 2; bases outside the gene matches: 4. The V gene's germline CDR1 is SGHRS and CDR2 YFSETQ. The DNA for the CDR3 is TGCGCCAGCAGCTGGGGACTAGCGGGACCAAACACCGGGGAGCTGTTTTTT. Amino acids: CASSWGLAGPNTGELFF.

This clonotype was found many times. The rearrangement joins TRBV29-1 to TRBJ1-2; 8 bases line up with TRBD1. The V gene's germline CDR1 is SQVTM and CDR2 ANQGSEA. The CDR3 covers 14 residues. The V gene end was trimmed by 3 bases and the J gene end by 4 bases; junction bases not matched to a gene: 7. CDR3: CSVDNEGQVYGYTF. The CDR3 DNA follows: TGCAGCGTTGACAACGAGGGACAGGTCTATGGCTACACCTTC.

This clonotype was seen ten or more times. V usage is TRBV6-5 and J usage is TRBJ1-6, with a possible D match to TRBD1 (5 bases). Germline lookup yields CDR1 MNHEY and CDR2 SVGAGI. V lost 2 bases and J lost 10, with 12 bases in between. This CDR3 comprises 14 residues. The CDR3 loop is CASSYKAGWSPLHF. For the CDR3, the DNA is TGTGCCAGCAGTTACAAGGCAGGGTGGTCACCCCTCCACTTT.

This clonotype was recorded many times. The CDR3 sequence: CASSAGPTPYEQYV. The CDR3 DNA sequence: TGTGCCAGCAGTGCGGGACCCACCCCCTACGAGCAGTACGTC. The rearrangement joins TRBV2 to TRBJ2-7, with D possibly called TRBD1 or TRBD2 (5 bases each). This CDR3 has 14 amino acids. Trimming removed 4 bases from V and 2 bases from J, with 12 bases in between. CDR1 is SNHLY, CDR2 FYNNEI, per germline.

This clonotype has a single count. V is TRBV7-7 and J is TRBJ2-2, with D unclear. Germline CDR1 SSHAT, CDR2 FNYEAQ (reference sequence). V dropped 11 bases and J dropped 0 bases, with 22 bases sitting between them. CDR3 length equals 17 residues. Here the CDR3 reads CAVRWSFGGTNTGELFF. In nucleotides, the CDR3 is TGTGCCGTACGATGGTCCTTTGGCGGAACGAACACCGGGGAGCTGTTTTTT.

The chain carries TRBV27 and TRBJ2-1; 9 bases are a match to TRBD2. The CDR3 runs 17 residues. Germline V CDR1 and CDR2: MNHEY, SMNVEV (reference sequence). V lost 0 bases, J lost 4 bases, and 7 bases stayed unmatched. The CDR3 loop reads CASSLSSGGNRYNEQFF. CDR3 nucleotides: TGTGCCAGCAGTTTATCTAGCGGGGGTAATAGATACAATGAGCAGTTCTTC.

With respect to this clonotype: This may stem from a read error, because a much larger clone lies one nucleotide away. CDR3 bases: TGTGCCAGCAGTTTCATGGGGGTTGGCGCAGATACGCAGTATTTT. As protein: CASSFMGVGADTQYF. The chain recombines TRBV12-3 or TRBV12-4 with TRBJ2-3, with D perhaps assigned TRBD1 or TRBD2 (5 bases each). The CDR3 runs to 15 residues. Trimming removed 3 bases at V and 4 bases at J, with 14 bases between.